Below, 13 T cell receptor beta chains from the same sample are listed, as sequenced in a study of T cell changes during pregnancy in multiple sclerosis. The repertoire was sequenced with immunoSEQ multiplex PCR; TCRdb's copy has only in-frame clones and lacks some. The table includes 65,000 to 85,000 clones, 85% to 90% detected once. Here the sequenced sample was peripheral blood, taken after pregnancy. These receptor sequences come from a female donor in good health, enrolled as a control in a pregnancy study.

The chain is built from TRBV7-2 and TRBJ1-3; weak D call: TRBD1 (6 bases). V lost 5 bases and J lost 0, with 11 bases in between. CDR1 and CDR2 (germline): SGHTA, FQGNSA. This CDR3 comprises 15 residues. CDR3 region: CASSRQASSGNTIYF. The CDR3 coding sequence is TGTGCCAGCAGCAGACAGGCGAGCTCTGGAAACACCATATATTTT.

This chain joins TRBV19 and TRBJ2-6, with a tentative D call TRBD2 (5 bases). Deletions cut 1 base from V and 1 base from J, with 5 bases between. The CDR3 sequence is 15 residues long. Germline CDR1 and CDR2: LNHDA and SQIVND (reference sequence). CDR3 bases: TGTGCCAGTAGTATAGGCGGGTCTGGGGCCAACGTCCTGACTTTC. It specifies CASSIGGSGANVLTF.

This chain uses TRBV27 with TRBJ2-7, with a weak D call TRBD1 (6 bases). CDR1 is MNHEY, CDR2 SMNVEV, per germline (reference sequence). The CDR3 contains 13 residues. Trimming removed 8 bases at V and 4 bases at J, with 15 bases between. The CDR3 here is CASSDRQEYEQYF. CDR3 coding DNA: TGTGCCAGCTCCGACAGGCAAGAATACGAGCAGTACTTC.

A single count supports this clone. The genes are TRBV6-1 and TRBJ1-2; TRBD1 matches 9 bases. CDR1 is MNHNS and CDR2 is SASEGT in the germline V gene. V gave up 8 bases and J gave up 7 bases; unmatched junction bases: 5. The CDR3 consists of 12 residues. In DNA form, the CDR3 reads TGTGCCAGCCGGGACAGGGCGGGTGGCTACACCTTC. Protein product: CASRDRAGGYTF.

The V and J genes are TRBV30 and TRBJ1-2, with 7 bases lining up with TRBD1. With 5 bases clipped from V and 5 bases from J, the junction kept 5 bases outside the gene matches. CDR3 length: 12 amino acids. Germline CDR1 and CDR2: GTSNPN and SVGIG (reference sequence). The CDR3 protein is CAWERGRYGYTF. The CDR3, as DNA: TGTGCCTGGGAAAGGGGGCGATATGGCTACACCTTC.

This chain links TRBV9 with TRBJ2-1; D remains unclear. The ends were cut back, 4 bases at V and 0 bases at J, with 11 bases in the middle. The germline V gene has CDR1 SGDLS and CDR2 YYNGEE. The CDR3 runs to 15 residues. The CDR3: CASSIDLSSYNEQFF. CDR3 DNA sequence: TGTGCCAGCAGCATAGACCTTAGCTCCTACAATGAGCAGTTCTTC.

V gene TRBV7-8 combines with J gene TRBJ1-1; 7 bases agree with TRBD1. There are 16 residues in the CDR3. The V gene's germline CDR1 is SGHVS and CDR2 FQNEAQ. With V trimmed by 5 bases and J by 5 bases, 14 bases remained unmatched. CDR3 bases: TGTGCCAGCAGCCTGGGACAGCCGGTAGATTCGACTGAAGCTTTCTTT. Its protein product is CASSLGQPVDSTEAFF.

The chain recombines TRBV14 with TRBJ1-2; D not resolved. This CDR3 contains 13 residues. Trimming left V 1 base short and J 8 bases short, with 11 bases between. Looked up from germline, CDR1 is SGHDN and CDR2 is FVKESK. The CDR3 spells CASSQVGGSGYTF. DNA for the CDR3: TGTGCCAGCAGCCAAGTTGGAGGGTCAGGCTACACCTTC.

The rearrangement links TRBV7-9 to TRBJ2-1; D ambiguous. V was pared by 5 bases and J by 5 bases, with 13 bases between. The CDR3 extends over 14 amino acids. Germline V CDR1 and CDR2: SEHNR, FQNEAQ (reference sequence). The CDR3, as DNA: TGTGCCAGCAGCGTGGAGACTCAGAACAATGAGCAGTTCTTC. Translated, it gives CASSVETQNNEQFF.

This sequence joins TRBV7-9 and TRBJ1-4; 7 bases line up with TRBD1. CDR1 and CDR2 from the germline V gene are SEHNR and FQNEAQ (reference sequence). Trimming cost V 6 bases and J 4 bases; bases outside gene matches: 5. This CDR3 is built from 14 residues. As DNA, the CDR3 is TGTGCCAGCAGTTGGGGACAGAGTAATGAAAAACTGTTTTTT. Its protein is CASSWGQSNEKLFF.

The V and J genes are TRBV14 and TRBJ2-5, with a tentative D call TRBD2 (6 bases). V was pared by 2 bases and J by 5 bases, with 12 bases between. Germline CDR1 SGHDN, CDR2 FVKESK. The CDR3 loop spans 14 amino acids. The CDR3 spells CASSQRAGRETQYF. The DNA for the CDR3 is TGTGCCAGCAGCCAACGAGCGGGTCGCGAGACCCAGTACTTC.

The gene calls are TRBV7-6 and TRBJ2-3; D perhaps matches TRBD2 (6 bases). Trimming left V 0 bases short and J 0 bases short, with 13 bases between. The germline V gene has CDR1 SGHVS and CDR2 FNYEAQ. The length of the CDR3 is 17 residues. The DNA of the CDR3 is TGTGCCAGCAGCTTAGCGGGGGGTACCGCTAGCACAGATACGCAGTATTTT. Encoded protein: CASSLAGGTASTDTQYF.

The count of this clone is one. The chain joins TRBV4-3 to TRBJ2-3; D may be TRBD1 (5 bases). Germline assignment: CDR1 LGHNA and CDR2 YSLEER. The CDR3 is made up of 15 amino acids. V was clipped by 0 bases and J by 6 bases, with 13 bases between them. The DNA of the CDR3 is TGCGCCAGCAGCCAAGATAAAGGGGCGGTGGATACGCAGTATTTT. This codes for CASSQDKGAVDTQYF.